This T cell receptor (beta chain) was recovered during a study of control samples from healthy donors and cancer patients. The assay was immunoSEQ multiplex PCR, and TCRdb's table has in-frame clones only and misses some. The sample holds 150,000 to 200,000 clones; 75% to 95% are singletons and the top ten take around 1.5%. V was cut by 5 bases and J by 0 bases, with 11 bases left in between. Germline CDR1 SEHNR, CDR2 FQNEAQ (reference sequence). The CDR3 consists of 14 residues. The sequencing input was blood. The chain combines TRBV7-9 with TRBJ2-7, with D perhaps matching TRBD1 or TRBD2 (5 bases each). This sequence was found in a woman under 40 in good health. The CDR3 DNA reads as TGTGCCAGCAGCGGGACCGGGACCTCCTACGAGCAGTACTTC. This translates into CASSGTGTSYEQYF.